What follows are 3 T cell receptor beta chains derived from one specimen sequenced in a study of blood T cell repertoires in COVID-19. The assay was immunoSEQ multiplex PCR, and TCRdb's table has in-frame clones only and misses some. Of about 100,000 clones listed, over 80% were seen once; the top ten hold around an eighth. Sequenced input: peripheral blood. These receptors came from a man between 45 and 60 years old with active or convalescent COVID-19.

CDR3 nucleotide sequence: TGTGCCAGCAGCCTACCCCTTGCGGGAGGTATTAATGAGCAGTTCTTC. Translation: CASSLPLAGGINEQFF. The chain links TRBV7-3 to TRBJ2-1; 8 nucleotides line up with TRBD2. V trimming: 5 bases; J trimming: 7 bases; junction bases outside the gene matches: 13. CDR3 size: 16 residues. The germline CDR1 and CDR2 sequences are SGHTA and FQGTGA.

The CDR3 DNA sequence: TGCGCCAGCAGTGAATTCCCCCCTCCGTACCAAGAGACCCAGTACTTC. This codes for CASSEFPPPYQETQYF. The chain uses TRBV10-1 and TRBJ2-5; D unclear. The CDR3 totals 16 residues. V shed 3 bases and J shed 0 bases, with 14 bases lying between them. CDR1 WNHNN and CDR2 SYGVQD come from the germline V gene (reference sequence).

The chain recombines TRBV19 with TRBJ1-5; unclear D gene. V was cut by 3 bases and J by 1 base, with 10 bases left in between. There are 15 residues in the CDR3. Germline CDR1 is LNHDA and CDR2 is SQIVND (reference sequence). This CDR3 is CASSIAGSSNQPQHF. The CDR3 DNA sequence: TGTGCCAGTAGTATTGCCGGGAGCAGCAATCAGCCCCAGCATTTT.